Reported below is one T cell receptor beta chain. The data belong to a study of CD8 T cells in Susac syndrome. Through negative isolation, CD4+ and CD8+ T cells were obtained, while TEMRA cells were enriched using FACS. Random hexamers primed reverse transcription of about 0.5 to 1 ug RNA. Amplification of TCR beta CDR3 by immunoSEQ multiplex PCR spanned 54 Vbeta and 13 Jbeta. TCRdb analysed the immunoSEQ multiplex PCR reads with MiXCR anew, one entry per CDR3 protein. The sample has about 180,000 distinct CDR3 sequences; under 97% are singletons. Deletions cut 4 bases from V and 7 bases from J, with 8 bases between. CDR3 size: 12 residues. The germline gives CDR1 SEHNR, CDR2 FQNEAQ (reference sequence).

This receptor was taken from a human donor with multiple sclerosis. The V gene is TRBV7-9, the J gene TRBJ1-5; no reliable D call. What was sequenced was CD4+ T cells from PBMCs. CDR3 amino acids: CASSSGWQPQHF. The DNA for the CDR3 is TGTGCCAGCAGCTCCGGATGGCAGCCCCAGCATTTT.